A selection of T cell receptor beta chains follows, all from one sample in a study of blood T cell repertoires in COVID-19. TCRdb's table, derived via immunoSEQ multiplex PCR, lists solely in-frame clones and lacks some. The table has 180,000 or so clones, 90% seen once; the top ten hold 0.62%. Sequencing used peripheral blood. The source of these receptors is a man aged 50 to 59 with acute or convalescent COVID-19. Each CDR3 is given with its conserved first and last residue. A D gene is named only where the DNA matches it firmly. Size tells how often a clone was seen (once, few, many) or the class of an expanded clone, and some rows leave it out.

v_gene: TRBV5-1; abundance: .; d_gene: TRBD2; j_gene: TRBJ2-2; CDR3nt: TGCGCCAGCAGCTTGGCACTAGCGAGGGCGAACACCGGGGAGCTGTTTTTT; CDR3aa: CASSLALARANTGELFF
v_gene: TRBV28; abundance: .; d_gene: TRBD1; j_gene: TRBJ2-6; CDR3nt: TGTGCCAGCAGTTTATGGCCCCGAACTACAAAGGGACAGGGAAGTTCTGGGGCCAACGTCCTGACTTTC; CDR3aa: CASSLWPRTTKGQGSSGANVLTF
v_gene: TRBV6-5; abundance: .; d_gene: TRBD1; j_gene: TRBJ2-7; CDR3nt: TGTGCCAGCAGCCTGACAGGGTTTCGCGAGCAGTACTTC; CDR3aa: CASSLTGFREQYF
v_gene: TRBV7-6; abundance: .; d_gene: TRBD2; j_gene: TRBJ2-1; CDR3nt: TGTGCCAGCAGCTTAGGGGCTCTAGCGGGAGGGCCGGGTGAGCAGTTCTTC; CDR3aa: CASSLGALAGGPGEQFF
v_gene: TRBV27; abundance: .; d_gene: TRBD1; j_gene: TRBJ2-7; CDR3nt: TGTGCCAGCAGTTTGGGTAACAGGGGTTTTGGCGAGCAGTACTTC; CDR3aa: CASSLGNRGFGEQYF
v_gene: TRBV11-2; abundance: .; d_gene: TRBD1; j_gene: TRBJ1-2; CDR3nt: TGTGCCAGCAGCTTAGATCTACAGGGGTATGGCTACACCTTC; CDR3aa: CASSLDLQGYGYTF
v_gene: TRBV10-1; abundance: .; d_gene: TRBD2; j_gene: TRBJ2-2; CDR3nt: TGCGCCAGCAGTGACCTAACTAGCGGGATAACCGGGGAGCTGTTTTTT; CDR3aa: CASSDLTSGITGELFF
v_gene: TRBV7-9; abundance: .; d_gene: TRBD1; j_gene: TRBJ1-2; CDR3nt: TGTGCCAGCAGCTTAGGTGGAAACAGGGGGTATGGCTACACCTTC; CDR3aa: CASSLGGNRGYGYTF
v_gene: TRBV6-2/TRBV6-3; abundance: .; d_gene: .; j_gene: TRBJ1-1; CDR3nt: TGTGCCAGCAGTTATGGGCAGAACACTGAAGCTTTCTTT; CDR3aa: CASSYGQNTEAFF
v_gene: TRBV6-4; abundance: once; d_gene: TRBD2; j_gene: TRBJ2-1; CDR3nt: TGTGCCAGCAGTGACGGGCTAGCGGCCTCCAATGAGCAGTTCTTC; CDR3aa: CASSDGLAASNEQFF
v_gene: TRBV7-2; abundance: once; d_gene: TRBD1; j_gene: TRBJ2-7; CDR3nt: TGTGCCAGCAGCTTCGACAGGGGCAGCCACGAGCAGTACTTC; CDR3aa: CASSFDRGSHEQYF
v_gene: TRBV2; abundance: .; d_gene: TRBD2; j_gene: TRBJ2-3; CDR3nt: TGTGCCAGCATGGCGGGGGGGCGCGATACGCAGTATTTT; CDR3aa: CASMAGGRDTQYF
v_gene: TRBV28; abundance: .; d_gene: TRBD2; j_gene: TRBJ2-1; CDR3nt: TGTGCCAGCAGTAGAGCGACTAGCGGATACAATGAGCAGTTCTTC; CDR3aa: CASSRATSGYNEQFF
v_gene: TRBV9; abundance: .; d_gene: TRBD2; j_gene: TRBJ2-2; CDR3nt: TGTGCCAGCAGCGTCATGAGCGGGGGCGGGGAGCTGTTTTTT; CDR3aa: CASSVMSGGGELFF
v_gene: TRBV10-3; abundance: .; d_gene: TRBD2; j_gene: TRBJ2-2; CDR3nt: TGTGCCATCAGTGAGACTAGCGGGGAACTGAACACCGGGGAGCTGTTTTTT; CDR3aa: CAISETSGELNTGELFF
v_gene: TRBV5-4; abundance: .; d_gene: .; j_gene: TRBJ2-2; CDR3nt: TGTGCCAGCAGCGCCGACCCCGGGACAAACGCCGGGGAGCTGTTTTTT; CDR3aa: CASSADPGTNAGELFF
v_gene: TRBV21-1; abundance: .; d_gene: .; j_gene: TRBJ2-4; CDR3nt: TGTGCCAGCAGCAACGGCGGTGGGGGGAACGTAGCCAAAAACATTCAGTACTTC; CDR3aa: CASSNGGGGNVAKNIQYF
v_gene: TRBV9; abundance: .; d_gene: TRBD2; j_gene: TRBJ2-5; CDR3nt: TGTGCCAGCAGCCCCCGTCTCGCGGGACTAGCGGGGGAAGAGACCCAGTACTTC; CDR3aa: CASSPRLAGLAGEETQYF
v_gene: TRBV9; abundance: .; d_gene: TRBD2; j_gene: TRBJ2-1; CDR3nt: TGTGCCAGCAGCGAAACTAGCGGGGGCTACAATGAGCAGTTCTTC; CDR3aa: CASSETSGGYNEQFF
v_gene: TRBV9; abundance: .; d_gene: TRBD1; j_gene: TRBJ2-7; CDR3nt: TGTGCCAGCAGCGCGAGACAGGGCTCCGAGCAGTACTTC; CDR3aa: CASSARQGSEQYF
v_gene: TRBV28; abundance: .; d_gene: .; j_gene: TRBJ2-1; CDR3nt: TGTGCCAGCAGCGGACAGAGCTCCTACAATGAGCAGTTCTTC; CDR3aa: CASSGQSSYNEQFF
v_gene: TRBV28; abundance: .; d_gene: TRBD1; j_gene: TRBJ2-7; CDR3nt: TGTGCCAGCACTCTGTGGGACAGGGGATCCTACGAGCAGTACTTC; CDR3aa: CASTLWDRGSYEQYF
v_gene: TRBV5-1; abundance: few; d_gene: .; j_gene: TRBJ1-2; CDR3nt: TGCGCCAGCAGCTTGGTGGAAAGCGGGAACTATGGCTACACCTTC; CDR3aa: CASSLVESGNYGYTF
v_gene: TRBV12-3/TRBV12-4; abundance: .; d_gene: .; j_gene: TRBJ1-2; CDR3nt: TGTGCCAGCAGTCCAGGGCACTATGGCTACACCTTC; CDR3aa: CASSPGHYGYTF
v_gene: TRBV28; abundance: .; d_gene: TRBD1; j_gene: TRBJ1-5; CDR3nt: TGTGCCAGCAGTCGCGGGACAGGGACCAATCAGCCCCAGCATTTT; CDR3aa: CASSRGTGTNQPQHF
v_gene: TRBV9; abundance: .; d_gene: .; j_gene: TRBJ2-1; CDR3nt: TGTGCCAGCAGCGCCCAGGGCAATGAGCAGTTCTTC; CDR3aa: CASSAQGNEQFF
v_gene: TRBV5-5; abundance: once; d_gene: .; j_gene: TRBJ1-1; CDR3nt: TGTGCCAGCAGCTTACTCAGGGATGGGGCCACTGAAGCTTTCTTT; CDR3aa: CASSLLRDGATEAFF
v_gene: TRBV28; abundance: .; d_gene: .; j_gene: TRBJ1-5; CDR3nt: TGTGCCAGCAGTTTAATGACATTTAGGGGCGGTCAGCCCCAGCATTTT; CDR3aa: CASSLMTFRGGQPQHF
v_gene: TRBV19; abundance: once; d_gene: .; j_gene: TRBJ2-3; CDR3nt: TGTGCCAGTAGTATTAACACAGATACGCAGTATTTT; CDR3aa: CASSINTDTQYF
v_gene: TRBV6-5; abundance: .; d_gene: TRBD2; j_gene: TRBJ2-7; CDR3nt: TGTGCCAGCAGTCCCGGGACTAGCGGGTACTACGAGCAGTACTTC; CDR3aa: CASSPGTSGYYEQYF
v_gene: TRBV7-6; abundance: .; d_gene: .; j_gene: TRBJ2-2; CDR3nt: TGTGCCAGCAGCGAGACTACGAACACCGGGGAGCTGTTTTTT; CDR3aa: CASSETTNTGELFF
v_gene: TRBV29-1; abundance: .; d_gene: TRBD1; j_gene: TRBJ2-1; CDR3nt: TGCAGCGTCCTTGGGGGGACAGGGGATTACAATGAGCAGTTCTTC; CDR3aa: CSVLGGTGDYNEQFF
v_gene: TRBV7-8; abundance: .; d_gene: .; j_gene: TRBJ2-6; CDR3nt: TGTGCCAGCAGCCAAACCGGGGCTGGGGCCAACGTCCTGACTTTC; CDR3aa: CASSQTGAGANVLTF
v_gene: TRBV12-3/TRBV12-4; abundance: .; d_gene: TRBD1; j_gene: TRBJ1-2; CDR3nt: TGTGCCAGCAGTCCAGGGGGCAGTGGCTACACCTTC; CDR3aa: CASSPGGSGYTF
v_gene: TRBV14; abundance: .; d_gene: TRBD2; j_gene: TRBJ2-4; CDR3nt: TGTGCCAGCAGCCAAGATAAGTGGACTAGCGGGGGGGCCCTGGGCAAAAACATTCAGTACTTC; CDR3aa: CASSQDKWTSGGALGKNIQYF
v_gene: TRBV5-1; abundance: .; d_gene: TRBD2; j_gene: TRBJ2-1; CDR3nt: TGCGCCAGCAGTGTCGGGGGGTCGGTCTACAATGAGCAGTTCTTC; CDR3aa: CASSVGGSVYNEQFF
v_gene: TRBV19; abundance: .; d_gene: .; j_gene: TRBJ1-5; CDR3nt: TGTGCCAGTAGTATAATGAGGGATGGTCAGCCCCAGCATTTT; CDR3aa: CASSIMRDGQPQHF
v_gene: TRBV7-3; abundance: once; d_gene: .; j_gene: TRBJ1-1; CDR3nt: TGTGCCAGCAGCCCTGGACTTACCCTTATGAACACTGAAGCTTTCTTT; CDR3aa: CASSPGLTLMNTEAFF
v_gene: TRBV14; abundance: once; d_gene: .; j_gene: TRBJ2-1; CDR3nt: TGTGCCAGCAGACCTTTGCGGGACCTAACAGATGAGCAGTTCTTC; CDR3aa: CASRPLRDLTDEQFF
v_gene: TRBV6-5; abundance: .; d_gene: TRBD1; j_gene: TRBJ1-4; CDR3nt: TGTGCCAGCAGTCCCCGGGACAGGAGGGGGGAAAAACTGTTTTTT; CDR3aa: CASSPRDRRGEKLFF
v_gene: TRBV6-2/TRBV6-3; abundance: once; d_gene: .; j_gene: TRBJ2-2; CDR3nt: TGTGCCAGCAGTTACTCGCAGGGAGGCGGGGAGCTGTTTTTT; CDR3aa: CASSYSQGGGELFF
v_gene: TRBV13; abundance: .; d_gene: .; j_gene: TRBJ2-1; CDR3nt: TGTGCCAGCAGCTTAGGCCTGGAGGCCTTCTACAATGAGCAGTTCTTC; CDR3aa: CASSLGLEAFYNEQFF